This record looks at one TCR beta chain sequence and its context. Antigen specificity is unknown. The data belong to a study of T-cell memory formation after mild COVID-19. General study findings and limits: Mainly CM and EM harbored the contracting CD4+ clones; mainly EMRA harbored the CD8+ ones.

With constant-segment primers, 5'RACE yielded cDNA libraries of TCR alpha and TCR beta that carried sample barcodes and UMIs. TCRdb independently ran MiXCR on the 5' RACE reads; one entry per CDR3 protein. The sample gives hundreds of thousands of distinct CDR3 sequences, over 15% of which show up once; 20% to 25% is in the top ten. The CDR3 contains 13 residues. V lost 8 bases and J lost 5, with 15 bases in between. Germline values: CDR1 SEHNR, CDR2 FQNEAQ (reference sequence). Sequencing was performed on PBMCs or a T cell subset sorted from them (not recorded which). The chain joins TRBV7-9 to TRBJ1-1; the D is unclear. This sequence originates from a man between 18 and 29 years old who had mild COVID-19 (a few samples of this study predate the infection). Cell type and time point are not known. CDR3 DNA sequence: TGTGCCAGCCTCAAGTCGACGCGGACTGAAGCTTTCTTT. Protein product: CASLKSTRTEAFF.